The 5 T cell receptor beta chains below were found in one sample sequenced in a study of CD8 T cells in ankylosing spondylitis. TCRdb reanalysed the 5' RACE reads using MiXCR and keeps one entry per CDR3 protein. This table holds about 140,000 distinct CDR3 sequences, 6.5% to 8.5% found once. The sample consisted of synovial fluid, either unsorted or a sorted T cell fraction (not recorded which). These receptors were collected from a male donor with ankylosing spondylitis.

This clonotype was detected many times. V is TRBV12-3 or TRBV12-4 and J is TRBJ1-2, with 9 bases fitting TRBD1. This CDR3 region has 14 residues. The V and J ends lost 6 bases and 6 bases, in that order; junction bases with no gene match: 8. CDR3 DNA: TGTGCCAGCAGCAGAGGGGACAGGGAAAATGGCTACACCTTC. Translation: CASSRGDRENGYTF.

This clonotype came up many times. The J gene is TRBJ2-2, the V gene TRBV7-2; TRBD2 aligns across 9 bases. The CDR3 runs 18 residues. CDR1 SGHTA and CDR2 FQGNSA come from the germline V gene. The junction had 9 bases not matched to a gene; V was cut back by 2 bases and J by 2 bases. This chain's CDR3 is CASSLRPAGGTNTGELFF. CDR3 DNA sequence: TGTGCCAGCAGCTTACGCCCAGCGGGGGGCACCAACACCGGGGAGCTGTTTTTT. Complete variable domain (other parts from reference TRBV7-2 and TRBJ2-2): GAGVSQSPSNKVTEKGKDVELRCDPISGHTALYWYRQSLGQGLEFLIYFQGNSAPDKSGLPSDRFSAERTGGSVSTLTIQRTQQEDSAVYLCASSLRPAGGTNTGELFFGEGSRLTVL.

At least ten counts were recorded for this clonotype. CDR3 nucleotides: TGTGCCAGCACCGGCGGGGGAGACACCGGGGAGCTGTTTTTT. Its translation: CASTGGGDTGELFF. The gene calls are TRBV12-3 or TRBV12-4 and TRBJ2-2; 7 positions agree with TRBD2. With V trimmed by 7 bases and J by 3 bases, 5 bases remained unmatched. The CDR3 consists of 14 residues.

The table lists this clonotype with many counts. V is TRBV24-1 and J is TRBJ2-1; D is possibly TRBD1 (6 bases). The V gene's germline CDR1 is KGHDR and CDR2 SFDVKD. Trimming left V 7 bases short and J 5 bases short, with 20 bases between. This CDR3 comprises 16 residues. CDR3: CATRAGTNRWDNEQFF. DNA for the CDR3: TGTGCCACCAGAGCTGGGACAAACCGCTGGGACAATGAGCAGTTCTTC.

The DNA for the CDR3 is TGTGCCAGCAGCCAAGGAGGGACAGGGGGCTATGGCTACACCTTC. Translation: CASSQGGTGGYGYTF. The chain employs TRBV3-1 and TRBJ1-2; 11 bases align to TRBD1. Trimming at V came to 1 base and at J to 4 bases, leaving 2 bases not matched to a gene. This CDR3 contains 15 residues. CDR1 and CDR2 (germline): LGHDT, YNNKEL (reference sequence).